These 20 T cell receptor beta chains were sequenced from one sample in a study of cytomegalovirus exposure and HLA in healthy donors. Primers included in the PCR were 60 Vbeta and 13 Jbeta primers. Clones were sequenced by immunoSEQ multiplex PCR, and TCRdb holds only the in-frame ones, with some missing. Of 100,000 or so clones listed, around 77% are singletons. The sequencing sample was made of PBMCs. The receptors derive from a middle-aged man in good health and CMV-seropositive.

In this sample, this clone turned up many times. The rearrangement joins TRBV5-1 to TRBJ2-1; D remains ambiguous. Trimming took 1 base from V and 5 from J, leaving 7 bases between them. CDR1 and CDR2 from the germline V gene are SGHRS and YFSETQ. This CDR3 comprises 13 residues. CDR3 protein: CASSLNSNNEQFF. The DNA of the CDR3 is TGCGCCAGCAGCTTGAACTCGAACAATGAGCAGTTCTTC.

J is TRBJ2-3 and V is TRBV7-2; 8 nucleotides align to TRBD2. Germline CDR1 reads SGHTA; CDR2 reads FQGNSA. The CDR3 length is 15 residues. Trimming removed 5 bases from V and 2 bases from J; junction bases left unmatched: 6. Written as DNA, the CDR3 is TGTGCCAGCAGCCCGGGACTAGTGACCACAGATACGCAGTATTTT. This sequence encodes CASSPGLVTTDTQYF.

CDR3 in amino acids: CASSHTGLAGTITDTQYF. CDR3 bases: TGTGCCAGCAGCCATACGGGACTAGCGGGAACTATCACGGATACGCAGTATTTT. V gene TRBV27 combines with J gene TRBJ2-3; TRBD2 agrees at 13 bases. Germline V lookup: CDR1 MNHEY, CDR2 SMNVEV (reference sequence). CDR3 size: 18 residues. V shed 6 bases and J 6 bases; nucleotides not matched to a gene: 15.

Written as DNA, the CDR3 is TGCGCCAGCAGCTGGCGGACAGGGGGCGAGTATGGCTACACCTTC. Translated: CASSWRTGGEYGYTF. The J gene is TRBJ1-2, the V gene TRBV5-1, with TRBD1 matching 11 bases. CDR3 size: 15 residues. J gave up 5 bases and V 3 bases, and 6 bases lay outside the gene matches. CDR1 is SGHRS, CDR2 YFSETQ, per germline.

The rearrangement joins TRBV6-1 to TRBJ2-7; the match to TRBD1 covers 9 bases. CDR1 and CDR2 (germline): MNHNS, SASEGT. The CDR3 runs 15 residues. With 5 bases clipped from V and 5 bases from J, the junction kept 10 bases outside the gene matches. CDR3 protein: CASSRVQGARDEQYF. The CDR3 DNA sequence: TGTGCCAGCAGTCGGGTACAGGGGGCACGCGACGAGCAGTACTTC.

A word on this clone: This specimen includes other DNA sequences encoding the same CDR3. J is TRBJ2-2 and V is TRBV15; unclear D gene. Germline lookup yields CDR1 LNHNV and CDR2 YYDKDF (reference sequence). CDR3 length: 15 amino acids. V gave up 1 base and J gave up 3 bases, with 9 bases separating them. DNA for the CDR3: TGTGCCACCAGCAGAGGACAAGGCCACACCGGGGAGCTGTTTTTT. Translated, it gives CATSRGQGHTGELFF.

In DNA form, the CDR3 reads TGTGCCAGCAGCTTAGGGACAGGGAACGATCAGCCCCAGCATTTT. It yields the protein CASSLGTGNDQPQHF. The V and J genes are TRBV11-2 and TRBJ1-5; 8 bases match TRBD1. Trimming at V came to 1 base and at J to 5 bases, leaving 4 bases not matched to a gene. CDR1 and CDR2 (germline): SGHAT, FQNNGV. The CDR3 runs 15 residues.

The V call is TRBV2, the J call TRBJ2-7; 7 bases line up with TRBD1. Germline V lookup: CDR1 SNHLY, CDR2 FYNNEI. Unmatched junction bases numbered 9, after V lost 5 bases and J lost 5 bases. The CDR3 extends over 14 amino acids. CDR3 sequence reads: CASSLQGSGNEQYF. Written as DNA, the CDR3 is TGTGCCAGCAGTCTACAGGGGTCTGGGAACGAGCAGTACTTC. Based on the CDR3 plus reference TRBV2 and TRBJ2-7, the full variable domain is EPEVTQTPSHQVTQMGQEVILRCVPISNHLYFYWYRQILGQKVEFLVSFYNNEISEKSEIFDDQFSVERPDGSNFTLKIRSTKLEDSAMYFCASSLQGSGNEQYFGPGTRLTVT.

The chain has TRBV5-6 and TRBJ1-5; the D gene is possibly TRBD1 (6 bases). The V gene's germline CDR1 is SGHDT and CDR2 YYEEEE. V dropped 0 bases and J dropped 7 bases, with 11 bases sitting between them. The CDR3 consists of 14 residues. Here the CDR3 DNA reads TGTGCCAGCAGCTTGGCAGGGGCTTGGCAGCCCCAGCATTTT. It is translated as CASSLAGAWQPQHF.

The rearrangement joins TRBV6-1 to TRBJ2-6, with TRBD1 matching over 9 bases. J gave up 1 base and V 1 base, and 17 bases lay outside the gene matches. Germline V gene data show CDR1 as MNHNS and CDR2 as SASEGT. The length of the CDR3 is 22 residues. The DNA of the CDR3 is TGTGCCAGCAGTGAAGTGGTCCTTGTCGGGACAGGGTGGGAGTCTGGGGCCAACGTCCTGACTTTC. Encoded protein: CASSEVVLVGTGWESGANVLTF.

The chain carries TRBV7-9 and TRBJ2-5; TRBD1 might be the D (6 bases). The CDR3 runs to 13 residues. Germline V gives CDR1 SEHNR, CDR2 FQNEAQ (reference sequence). V shed 7 bases and J shed 1 base, with 10 bases lying between them. Written as DNA, the CDR3 is TGTGCCAGCATGCAGGGGTCCCAAGAGACCCAGTACTTC. It is translated as CASMQGSQETQYF.

V usage is TRBV28 and J usage is TRBJ1-1; D unclear. CDR3 length: 15 amino acids. Per the germline V gene, CDR1 is MDHEN and CDR2 is SYDVKM. Trimming removed 1 base at V and 0 bases at J, with 9 bases between. The CDR3 region has the DNA TGTGCCAGCAGTTTATACGGTATTTTGAACACTGAAGCTTTCTTT. Its translation is CASSLYGILNTEAFF.

The chain couples TRBV18 to TRBJ2-7, with TRBD2 matching over 10 bases. Germline trimming cut 2 bases from V and 6 bases from J; bases unmatched to any gene: 13. The CDR3 covers 17 residues. Germline V gene data show CDR1 as KGHSH and CDR2 as LQKENI. The CDR3 loop is CASSPEKRAGGRVEQYF. The CDR3 DNA reads TGTGCCAGCTCACCAGAGAAGCGAGCGGGGGGGCGGGTCGAGCAGTACTTC.

The sample holds one count of this clone. The chain employs TRBV27 and TRBJ2-5; TRBD2 matches 8 bases. The CDR3 is 16 amino acids. Germline values: CDR1 MNHEY, CDR2 SMNVEV (reference sequence). Trimming at V came to 6 bases and at J to 1 base, leaving 10 bases not matched to a gene. CDR3 DNA: TGTGCCAGCAGAGCGGGGCGGGGGGCCTTCCAAGAGACCCAGTACTTC. Its translation: CASRAGRGAFQETQYF.

The DNA for the CDR3 is TGTGCCAGCAGCAAGAGAGTCAGGGCAATTAGCACAGATACGCAGTATTTT. Its translation is CASSKRVRAISTDTQYF. This sequence joins TRBV21-1 and TRBJ2-3; TRBD1, as called in the table, went unchecked against the DNA. TRBV21-1 corresponds to a pseudogene. This CDR3 is 17 amino acids long.

V is TRBV5-1 and J is TRBJ2-1; 10 bases map to TRBD2. Germline V gives CDR1 SGHRS, CDR2 YFSETQ. CDR3 size: 17 residues. V dropped 3 bases and J dropped 7; count of bases not matched to a gene: 13. The CDR3 here is CASSSHGTAGGPNEQFF. Here the CDR3 DNA reads TGCGCCAGCAGCTCTCATGGAACAGCGGGGGGGCCTAATGAGCAGTTCTTC.

The V and J genes are TRBV7-6 and TRBJ2-7; no definite D call. The germline CDR1 and CDR2 sequences are SGHVS and FNYEAQ. The CDR3 is 17 amino acids. Trimming shortened V by 3 bases and J by 2 bases, and 20 bases separated the two germline ends. The CDR3, as DNA: TGTGCCAGCAGCTTCTCGGTGGTTGGGCACCAAACCTACGAGCAGTACTTC. Amino acids: CASSFSVVGHQTYEQYF.

V and J are TRBV19 and TRBJ2-7; 9 positions agree with TRBD1. Germline loops: CDR1 LNHDA, CDR2 SQIVND (reference sequence). With 0 bases clipped from V and 0 bases from J, the junction kept 3 bases outside the gene matches. The CDR3 is 16 amino acids. The CDR3: CASSIDGQGNSYEQYF. CDR3 DNA sequence: TGTGCCAGTAGTATAGACGGACAGGGGAACTCCTACGAGCAGTACTTC.

This sequence joins TRBV4-3 and TRBJ2-1; 7 nucleotides line up with TRBD2. The V gene end was trimmed by 1 base and the J gene end by 13 bases; junction bases not matched to a gene: 10. This CDR3 region has 14 residues. CDR1 LGHNA and CDR2 YSLEER come from the germline V gene. The CDR3 DNA reads as TGCGCCAGCAGCCAAGTTAGTCAACGGGGGGAACAGTTCTTC. Its protein is CASSQVSQRGEQFF.

The chain links TRBV5-6 to TRBJ1-1, with D maybe TRBD1 (5 bases). V was pared by 0 bases and J by 1 base, with 13 bases between. The CDR3 runs to 16 residues. Germline V gene lookup returns CDR1 SGHDT and CDR2 YYEEEE. The CDR3 reads CASSLVAGGSNTEAFF. DNA for the CDR3: TGTGCCAGCAGCTTGGTTGCGGGGGGGTCGAACACTGAAGCTTTCTTT.